This T cell receptor beta chain originates from a study of T cells expressing NK-cell markers. After re-calling the 5' RACE reads, TCRdb lists one entry per CDR3 protein, DNA absent. The sample holds about 550,000 distinct CDR3 sequences. The CDR3 is made up of 13 amino acids. In germline, CDR1 is SQVTM, CDR2 ANQGSEA. The sample was blood T cells: a sorted CD56 or NKG2C T cell subset, CD4+ or CD8+ T cells, or bulk PBMC T cells (not recorded which). The TCR was taken from a man aged 18 to 30 in good health. The rearrangement uses TRBV29-1 and TRBJ2-1; TCRdb names TRBD2, which stays unverified in the absence of DNA. CDR3: CSVERMKLAGGFF.